This entry describes one T cell receptor (beta chain). The antigen is undetermined. This specimen belongs to a study of T cell repertoires and Cas9 in healthy adults. As for the study in general: SpCas9-reactive CD4 and CD8 T cells were characterized for potency, cytotoxicity and lineage. General observations from the study: In vitro, SpCas9-reactive Tregs were reported to curb effector T cell proliferation and function.

Profiled with immunoSEQ multiplex PCR; TCRdb holds only in-frame clones, not every one. Of some 15,000 clones in the sample, about 89% were seen once. Trimming stripped 2 bases from V and 2 bases from J, with 10 bases between. The CDR3 is 14 residues long. Germline CDR1 reads SGDLS; CDR2 reads YYNGEE. The rearrangement links TRBV9 to TRBJ1-2; D call uncertain. The TCR originated in a human donor in good health. The specimen sequenced was Tregs (CD4+, CD25+, CD127-, CD137-, CD154-) from PBMCs; culture status not recorded. The CDR3 region has the DNA TGTGCCAGCAGCGTGGCCCCGCAGAACTATGGCTACACCTTC. Its translation: CASSVAPQNYGYTF. The entire variable domain, with the rest obtained from reference TRBV9 and TRBJ1-2, is as follows: DSGVTQTPKHLITATGQRVTLRCSPRSGDLSVYWYQQSLDQGLQFLIQYYNGEERAKGNILERFSAQQFPDLHSELNLSSLELGDSALYFCASSVAPQNYGYTFGSGTRLTVV.